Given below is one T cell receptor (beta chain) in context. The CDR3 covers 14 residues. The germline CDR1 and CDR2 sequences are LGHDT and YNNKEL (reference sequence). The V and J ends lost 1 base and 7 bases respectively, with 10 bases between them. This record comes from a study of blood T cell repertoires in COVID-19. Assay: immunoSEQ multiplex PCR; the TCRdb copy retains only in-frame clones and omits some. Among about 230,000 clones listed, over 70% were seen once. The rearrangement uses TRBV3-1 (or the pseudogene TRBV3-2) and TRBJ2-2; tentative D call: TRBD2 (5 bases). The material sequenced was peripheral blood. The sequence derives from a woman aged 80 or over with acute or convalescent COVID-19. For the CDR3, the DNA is TGTGCCAGCAGCCAAGTCGAGGGATTCGGGGAGCTGTTTTTT. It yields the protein CASSQVEGFGELFF.